A single sample is the source of the 14 T cell receptor beta chains below, sequenced in a study of T-cell memory formation after mild COVID-19. Using its own MiXCR run on the 5' RACE reads, TCRdb lists one record per CDR3 protein. This table has 300,000 to 400,000 distinct CDR3 sequences, 15% to 20% appearing once. The source material was PBMCs or a T cell subset sorted from them (not recorded which). All receptors come from a man in his late teens or twenties who had mild COVID-19 (a few samples of this study predate the infection). Cell type and time point are not known.

The chain links TRBV2 to TRBJ2-7; no clear D. Trimming removed 2 bases at V and 1 base at J, with 9 bases between. This CDR3 is 14 amino acids long. Germline CDR1 SNHLY, CDR2 FYNNEI. CDR3: CASSEFVTSYEQYV. CDR3 sequence (DNA): TGTGCCAGCAGTGAATTTGTCACTTCCTACGAGCAGTACGTC.

This clonotype occurred a few times. The gene calls are TRBV7-9 and TRBJ1-1, with D perhaps matching TRBD1 (5 bases). The germline V gene has CDR1 SEHNR and CDR2 FQNEAQ (reference sequence). The CDR3 consists of 12 residues. Trimming left V 0 bases short and J 8 bases short, with 7 bases between. This CDR3 reads CASSLAGREAFF. The CDR3 coding sequence is TGTGCCAGCAGCTTAGCGGGACGGGAAGCTTTCTTT.

In its sample, this clonotype was seen a few times. The chain carries TRBV3-1 and TRBJ1-2, with D unclear. Between the trimmed V and J ends, which lost 4 bases and 0 bases, there was a span of 6 bases. In germline, CDR1 is LGHDT, CDR2 YNNKEL (reference sequence). The CDR3 spans 13 residues. The CDR3 coding sequence is TGTGCCAGCAGCCCACAGTCTAACTATGGCTACACCTTC. The encoded protein is CASSPQSNYGYTF.

This chain links TRBV4-2 with TRBJ2-5; D is possibly TRBD2 (5 bases). The length of the CDR3 is 15 residues. Deletions cut 0 bases from V and 1 base from J, with 9 bases between. Germline CDR1 reads LGHNA; CDR2 reads YNFKEQ. The CDR3 sequence: CASSQEVGLQETQYF. The CDR3 DNA reads TGTGCCAGCAGCCAAGAAGTAGGACTCCAAGAGACCCAGTACTTC.

This clonotype was seen repeatedly, ten times or more. V and J are TRBV7-2 and TRBJ2-5, with D possibly being TRBD1 (5 bases). V was shortened by 11 bases and J by 3 bases, with 13 bases between the two germline ends. Germline CDR1 is SGHTA and CDR2 is FQGNSA. The CDR3 consists of 12 residues. CDR3 nucleotides: TGTGCCTGCGGCAGGGCCGAAGAGACCCAGTACTTC. This gives the protein CACGRAEETQYF.

The V call is TRBV3-1, the J call TRBJ1-1, with D possibly matching TRBD1 (5 bases). The V gene lost 2 bases and the J gene lost 5 bases, with 9 bases spanning the gap. CDR3 length equals 13 residues. From germline, CDR1 is LGHDT and CDR2 YNNKEL (reference sequence). The CDR3 DNA reads as TGTGCCAGCAGCCAATCAGGGCGAACTGAAGCTTTCTTT. Translating it yields CASSQSGRTEAFF. Filled out from reference TRBV3-1 and TRBJ1-1, the complete variable domain reads DTAVSQTPKYLVTQMGNDKSIKCEQNLGHDTMYWYKQDSKKFLKIMFSYNNKELIINETVPNRFSPKSPDKAHLNLHINSLELGDSAVYFCASSQSGRTEAFFGQGTRLTVV.

V and J are TRBV7-9 and TRBJ2-7, with D unresolved. In germline, CDR1 is SEHNR, CDR2 FQNEAQ (reference sequence). Deletions cut 5 bases from V and 0 bases from J, with 11 bases between. CDR3 size: 14 residues. The CDR3 here is CASSPAAYSYEQYV. CDR3 nucleotides: TGTGCCAGCAGCCCCGCGGCCTACTCCTACGAGCAGTACGTC.

The chain is built from TRBV7-9 and TRBJ2-7; D gene uncertain. The CDR3 runs 17 residues. Trimming shortened V by 10 bases and J by 4 bases, and 29 bases separated the two germline ends. CDR1 is SEHNR, CDR2 FQNEAQ, per germline (reference sequence). CDR3 region: CATLLKLPTGQQYEQYF. The CDR3 region has the DNA TGTGCCACCTTGTTAAAGCTCCCAACCGGGCAGCAATACGAGCAGTACTTC.

This clonotype was picked up one time. V is TRBV7-2 and J is TRBJ2-3; D unresolved. The CDR3 spans 15 residues. Per the germline V gene, CDR1 is SGHTA and CDR2 is FQGNSA. Between the trimmed V and J ends, which lost 0 bases and 4 bases, there was a span of 11 bases. The CDR3 DNA is TGTGCCAGCAGCTTAGCCCCCAGTGGCGCAGATACGCAGTATTTT. Translation: CASSLAPSGADTQYF.

This clonotype was detected a few times. The germline gene is not matched at one end of the junction; a read error may be the cause. This rearrangement joins TRBV7-9 to TRBJ2-4, with 7 bases that match TRBD1. CDR3 length equals 14 residues. CDR1 SEHNR and CDR2 FQNEAQ come from the germline V gene (reference sequence). The CDR3 region has the DNA TGTGCCAGCAGCTCAGACAGGGCCACAAACATTCAGTACTTC. The encoded protein is CASSSDRATNIQYF.

CDR3 region: CASSLASRGIYTF. In DNA, the CDR3 is TGCGCCAGCAGCTTAGCATCCAGGGGTATCTACACCTTC. The chain carries TRBV5-1 and TRBJ1-2; TRBD1 might be the D (6 bases). The germline V gene has CDR1 SGHRS and CDR2 YFSETQ. This CDR3 is built from 13 residues. V was pared by 2 bases and J by 10 bases, with 15 bases between.

This clonotype was seen a handful of times. J is TRBJ2-1 and V is TRBV29-1, with 7 bases aligning to TRBD2. The germline gives CDR1 SQVTM, CDR2 ANQGSEA. Trimming cost V 4 bases and J 6 bases; bases outside gene matches: 6. The CDR3 is 13 amino acids. This chain's CDR3 is CSVGLADFNEQFF. CDR3 sequence (DNA): TGCAGCGTTGGTCTAGCGGACTTCAATGAGCAGTTCTTC.

The chain combines TRBV5-8 with TRBJ2-5; D ambiguous. Germline V gene sequence: CDR1 SGHTS, CDR2 YDEGEE. V dropped 0 bases and J dropped 1 base, with 7 bases sitting between them. The CDR3 length is 14 residues. CDR3 sequence (DNA): TGTGCCAGCAGCTTGGATGTGGGCCAAGAGACCCAGTACTTC. It yields the protein CASSLDVGQETQYF.

CDR3 bases: TGTGCCAGCGGAGGCGGGGGTCGCACTAGCTCCTACAATGAGCAGTTCTTC. This gives the protein CASGGGGRTSSYNEQFF. This chain uses TRBV4-2 with TRBJ2-1, with 7 nucleotides matching TRBD2. J lost 0 bases, V lost 8 bases, and 13 bases had no gene match. The CDR3 has 17 residues. From germline, CDR1 is LGHNA and CDR2 YNFKEQ.